There are many counts of the clone carrying this T cell receptor (beta chain). Antigen: not known. The sample comes from a study of beta chain features in type 1 diabetes. Study information: Across the samples, about 110,000,000 sorted cells were examined in total. Study findings and constraints: For Type 1 diabetes patients, all four CD4+ subsets carried TCRB CDR3s that were moderately but significantly shorter. The study found fewer insertions and more deletions at VDJ junctions in type 1 diabetes patients.

Isolated RNA was reverse transcribed in full, so expressed TCRB transcripts were sequenced. Produced via immunoSEQ multiplex PCR; TCRdb's table is partial and in-frame only. This sample has 150,000 to 170,000 clones, with about 8.5% found just once. V was clipped by 5 bases and J by 3 bases; unmatched bases: 8. The CDR3 spans 15 residues. The V gene's germline CDR1 is SGHAT and CDR2 FQNNGV. Sequenced material: central memory CD4+ T cells from blood. The chain has TRBV11-2 and TRBJ2-3; 7 positions match TRBD2. The clonotype was recovered from a man aged 18 to 35 in good health. The CDR3 DNA sequence: TGTGCCAGCAGCGCCCTAGTGGGGGGGACAGATACGCAGTATTTT. Amino acids: CASSALVGGTDTQYF. The full variable domain, in which reference TRBV11-2 and TRBJ2-3 provide the parts outside the CDR3, is EAGVAQSPRYKIIEKRQSVAFWCNPISGHATLYWYQQILGQGPKLLIQFQNNGVVDDSQLPKDRFSAERLKGVDSTLKIQPAKLEDSAVYLCASSALVGGTDTQYFGPGTRLTVL.